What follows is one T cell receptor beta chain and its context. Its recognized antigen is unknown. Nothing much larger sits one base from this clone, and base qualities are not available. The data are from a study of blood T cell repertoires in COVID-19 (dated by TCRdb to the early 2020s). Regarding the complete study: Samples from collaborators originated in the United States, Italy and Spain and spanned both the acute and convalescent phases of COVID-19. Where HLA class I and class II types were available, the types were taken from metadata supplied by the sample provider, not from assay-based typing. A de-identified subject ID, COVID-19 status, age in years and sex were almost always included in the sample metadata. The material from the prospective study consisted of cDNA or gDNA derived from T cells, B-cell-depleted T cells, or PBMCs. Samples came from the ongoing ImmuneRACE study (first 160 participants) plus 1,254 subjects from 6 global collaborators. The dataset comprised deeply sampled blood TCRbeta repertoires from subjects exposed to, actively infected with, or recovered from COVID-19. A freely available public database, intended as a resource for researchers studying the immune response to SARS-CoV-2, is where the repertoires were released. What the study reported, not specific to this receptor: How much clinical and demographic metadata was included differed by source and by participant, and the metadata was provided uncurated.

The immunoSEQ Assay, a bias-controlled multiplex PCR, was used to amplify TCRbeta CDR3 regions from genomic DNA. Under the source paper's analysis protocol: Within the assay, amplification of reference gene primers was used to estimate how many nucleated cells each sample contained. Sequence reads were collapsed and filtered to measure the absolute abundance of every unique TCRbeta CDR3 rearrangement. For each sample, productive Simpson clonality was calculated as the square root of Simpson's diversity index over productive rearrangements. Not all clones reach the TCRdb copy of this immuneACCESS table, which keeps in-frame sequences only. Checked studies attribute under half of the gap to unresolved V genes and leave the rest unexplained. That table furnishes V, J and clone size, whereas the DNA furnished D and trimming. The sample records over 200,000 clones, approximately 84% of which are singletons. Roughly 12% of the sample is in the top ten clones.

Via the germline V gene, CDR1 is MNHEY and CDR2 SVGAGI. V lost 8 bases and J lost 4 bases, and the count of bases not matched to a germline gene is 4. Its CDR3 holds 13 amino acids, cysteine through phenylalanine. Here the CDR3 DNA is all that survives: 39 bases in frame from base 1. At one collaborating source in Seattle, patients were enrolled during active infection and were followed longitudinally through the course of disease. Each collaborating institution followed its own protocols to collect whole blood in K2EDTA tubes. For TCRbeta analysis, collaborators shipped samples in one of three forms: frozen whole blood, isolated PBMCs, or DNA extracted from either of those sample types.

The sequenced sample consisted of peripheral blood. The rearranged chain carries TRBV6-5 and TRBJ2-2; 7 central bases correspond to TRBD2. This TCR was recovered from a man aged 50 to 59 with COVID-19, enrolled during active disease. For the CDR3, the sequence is CASRGVVTGELFF. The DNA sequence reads TGTGCCAGCCGGGGGGTTGTCACCGGGGAGCTGTTTTTT.